These T cell receptor beta chains were read from a single sample in a study of cytomegalovirus exposure and HLA in healthy donors. The protocol was immunoSEQ multiplex PCR, while the TCRdb copy is restricted to in-frame clones and leaves out a portion. This sample carries 100,000 to 150,000 clones, with around 4% going to the ten biggest clones. The sample was PBMCs. The receptors stem from a man aged 18 to 30 in good health and CMV-seronegative. The CDR3 runs from the conserved cysteine through the conserved F or W. The D gene is left open where the match is weak.

.	TRBV13	TRBJ1-2	TGTGCCAGCAGGACCTCGGACAGTCTCCTGGGCGGCTACACCTTC	CASRTSDSLLGGYTF
.	TRBV9	TRBJ1-1	TGTGCCAGCAGCGAGGGGGTGTGGAGGTTGAGTACTGAAGCTTTCTTT	CASSEGVWRLSTEAFF
TRBD2	TRBV9	TRBJ2-1	TGTGCCAGCAGCGCATTAGCGGGAGTCTTCAATGAGCAGTTCTTC	CASSALAGVFNEQFF
.	TRBV7-6	TRBJ1-6	TGTGCCAGCAGCTTACGAAATGGCGGTTCACCCCTCCACTTT	CASSLRNGGSPLHF
.	TRBV7-9	TRBJ1-4	TGTGCCAGCAGCTTACCGACGGCGGAGGGTGAAAAACTGTTTTTT	CASSLPTAEGEKLFF
.	TRBV6-5	TRBJ1-3	TGTGCCAGCCTACAGAGCTCTGGAAACACCATATATTTT	CASLQSSGNTIYF
TRBD2	TRBV6-6	TRBJ2-1	TGTGCCAGCAGTCCTGGGGGGGGTGAGCAGTTCTTC	CASSPGGGEQFF
TRBD1	TRBV7-9	TRBJ1-5	TGTGCCAGCAGCGCAGGACAGGGACAGCCCCAGCATTTT	CASSAGQGQPQHF
.	TRBV21-1	TRBJ1-5	TGTGCCAGCAGCAAAAGGAGGGGAATTAGCAATCAGCCCCAGCATTTT	CASSKRRGISNQPQHF
.	TRBV19	TRBJ2-7	TGTGCCAGTAGTATTGGGCAGGGGCTCTCCTACGAGCAGTACTTC	CASSIGQGLSYEQYF
.	TRBV20-1	TRBJ1-5	TGCAGTGCTAGAAGCGGCCAGCCCCAGCATTTT	CSARSGQPQHF
.	TRBV5-5	TRBJ2-1	TGTGCCAGCAGCTTGGGCGTTGAGCAGTTCTTC	CASSLGVEQFF
TRBD2	TRBV7-2	TRBJ2-6	TGTGCCAGCAGCTTAGCAGGACTAGCGGCCTCTGGGGCCAACGTCCTGACTTTC	CASSLAGLAASGANVLTF
TRBD1	TRBV5-3	TRBJ1-6	TGTGCCAGGACCGGGACAGGGAATTCACCCCTCCACTTT	CARTGTGNSPLHF
.	TRBV14	TRBJ2-7	TGTGCCAGCAGCGCCTACTACGAGCAGTACTTC	CASSAYYEQYF
.	TRBV27	TRBJ1-1	TGTGCCAGCAGTCATACAGTGAACACTGAAGCTTTCTTT	CASSHTVNTEAFF
TRBD2	TRBV30	TRBJ2-5	TGTGCCTGGACCGACGCGGGGGGGAAAGAGACCCAGTACTTC	CAWTDAGGKETQYF
.	TRBV5-8	TRBJ1-3	TGTGCCAGCAGCTTTGGCGGGGCTGGAAACACCATATATTTT	CASSFGGAGNTIYF
TRBD2	TRBV18	TRBJ2-3	TGTGCCAGCTCCCGAGCGGGAGGGATGGATACGCAGTATTTT	CASSRAGGMDTQYF
.	TRBV7-9	TRBJ1-2	TGTGCCAGCAGCCTGGACAGAGTAAATGGCTACACCTTC	CASSLDRVNGYTF
TRBD1	TRBV28	TRBJ1-2	TGTGCCAGCAGTCCTCCGGGACAGGGGTACTATGGCTACACCTTC	CASSPPGQGYYGYTF
TRBD2	TRBV10-2	TRBJ2-7	TGCGCCAGCAGTGCTCTAGCGGAGTACGAGCAGTACTTC	CASSALAEYEQYF
TRBD1	TRBV9	TRBJ2-5	TGTGCCAGCAGCGTCGGGACAGGGGGTCAAGAGACCCAGTACTTC	CASSVGTGGQETQYF
TRBD1	TRBV27	TRBJ1-4	TGTGCCAGCAGTTTGTTAGGACAGGGCGCTACTAATGAAAAACTGTTTTTT	CASSLLGQGATNEKLFF
TRBD2	TRBV7-9	TRBJ2-7	TGTGCCAGCAGCTTACAAGCGGGATTATCCTACGAGCAGTACTTC	CASSLQAGLSYEQYF
.	TRBV19	TRBJ1-2	TGTGCCAGTAGTATGGATCCTCGGGAGGGGTATGGCTACACCTTC	CASSMDPREGYGYTF
TRBD1	TRBV11-3	TRBJ2-7	TGTGCCAGCAGCTTTGACAGGGGAGAGCAGTACTTC	CASSFDRGEQYF
.	TRBV6-1	TRBJ2-5	TGTGCCAGCAGAACGGGTTTACGAGAGACCCAGTACTTC	CASRTGLRETQYF
TRBD2	TRBV19	TRBJ2-1	TGTGCCAGTAGCCTCTTAGCGGGGGGCTACAATGAGCAGTTCTTC	CASSLLAGGYNEQFF
.	TRBV7-2	TRBJ2-1	TGTGCCAGCAGCTTAAGAGGGTATGATGAGCAGTTCTTC	CASSLRGYDEQFF
TRBD2	TRBV9	TRBJ2-1	TGTGCCAGCAGCGGACCTAGCGGGGGGGCGTACAATGAGCAGTTCTTC	CASSGPSGGAYNEQFF
.	TRBV14	TRBJ2-3	TGTGCCAGCAGCCAAGAATTAGCGTTCTACACAGATACGCAGTATTTT	CASSQELAFYTDTQYF
TRBD1	TRBV27	TRBJ1-1	TGTGCCAGCAGTTCCCTCCAGGGGGTCACTGAAGCTTTCTTT	CASSSLQGVTEAFF
.	TRBV7-9	TRBJ2-5	TGTGCCAGCAGCTTCCCCCCCGACAGCGCTGATCAAGAGACCCAGTACTTC	CASSFPPDSADQETQYF
.	TRBV13	TRBJ1-6	TGTGCCAGCAGTGCCGCGGTTCCACCCCTCCACTTT	CASSAAVPPLHF
.	TRBV5-1	TRBJ1-1	TGCGCCAGCAGCTTGGGTCTAGGCGGTCGGAACACTGAAGCTTTCTTT	CASSLGLGGRNTEAFF
.	TRBV5-4	TRBJ1-6	TGTGCCAGCGGCCCGGAGGGGTCACCCCTCCACTTT	CASGPEGSPLHF
.	TRBV6-1	TRBJ2-1	TGTGCCAGCATGTTGACGGACGAGGGCTATGAGCAGTTCTTC	CASMLTDEGYEQFF
TRBD1	TRBV27	TRBJ2-3	TGTGCCACCTCGGGACAGCTCACGCCAGATACGCAGTATTTT	CATSGQLTPDTQYF
.	TRBV13	TRBJ1-1	TGTGCCAGCAGCTTAGGGTCAGGAAGGGAAGCTTTCTTT	CASSLGSGREAFF
TRBD1	TRBV29-1	TRBJ2-1	TGCAGCGCAAGTCCCCGACAGGGGACCAACAATGAGCAGTTCTTC	CSASPRQGTNNEQFF
TRBD1	TRBV5-6	TRBJ2-1	TGTGCCAGCAGCCTGGGACAGGGAGTGGTAAATGAGCAGTTCTTC	CASSLGQGVVNEQFF
.	TRBV6-6	TRBJ2-2	TGTGCCAGCAGTCCTAATCTCAGGGACACCGGGGAGCTGTTTTTT	CASSPNLRDTGELFF
.	TRBV5-1	TRBJ2-3	TGCGCCAGCAGCTTGACGGGGGCCCGCGGGAGCGGCACAGATACGCAGTATTTT	CASSLTGARGSGTDTQYF
.	TRBV5-1	TRBJ1-1	TGCGCCAGCAACCTTGGGGGCACGATGAACACTGAAGCTTTCTTT	CASNLGGTMNTEAFF
TRBD2	TRBV4-1	TRBJ2-5	TGCGCCAGCAGCCAAGAGGCTCAGGCTAGCGGAGGCTCGGGGACCCAGTACTTC	CASSQEAQASGGSGTQYF
.	TRBV2	TRBJ1-6	TGTGCCCGCGACAGGCGAAACGGCAGCTCCTATAATTCACCCCTCCACTTT	CARDRRNGSSYNSPLHF
.	TRBV5-1	TRBJ2-2	TGCGCCAGCAGCTTGGCCTCAGTAGGGGCCGGGGAGCTGTTTTTT	CASSLASVGAGELFF
TRBD1	TRBV27	TRBJ2-5	TGTGCCAGCAGTCCCCGACAGGGGGCTAGCCAAGAGACCCAGTACTTC	CASSPRQGASQETQYF
TRBD1	TRBV19	TRBJ1-6	TGTGCCAGTCGGGACAGGTATTCACCCCTCCACTTT	CASRDRYSPLHF